Described below is a single T cell receptor (beta chain) sequence and its context. V lost 5 bases to trimming and J lost 5 bases; unmatched junction nucleotides: 8. CDR3 size: 15 residues. Unique molecular identifiers were present on the cDNA, and a universal primer site came from template switching. TCRdb passed the 5' RACE reads through MiXCR, listing each CDR3 protein once. The sample holds roughly 570,000 distinct CDR3 sequences; nearly 10% are singletons and the top ten take more than 2.5%. The sample is drawn from a study of identical twins. The same data also went into a second study, on yellow fever vaccine responses in identical twins.

The sequencing sample was made of PBMCs. The clonotype comes from a woman aged 18-29 years in good health. The gene calls are TRBV12-3 or TRBV12-4 and TRBJ2-1; 8 bases map to TRBD1. CDR3: CASSPRQGPNNEQFF. The CDR3 DNA sequence: TGTGCCAGCAGTCCTCGACAGGGGCCGAACAATGAGCAGTTCTTC.